Listed below are T cell receptor beta chains from one sample, sequenced in a study of blood T cell repertoires in COVID-19. The data were produced by immunoSEQ multiplex PCR, yet TCRdb's version contains in-frame clones alone and is incomplete. The sample shows 100,000 to 130,000 clones, 80% to 85% of them seen only once. Source material: peripheral blood. The receptors stem from a man in his 70s with acute or convalescent COVID-19. Both conserved end residues are part of each CDR3. The D gene is left open where the match is weak. Clone size is not always given. Where it is, it says once, few, many or a class for expanded clones.

v_gene	d_gene	j_gene	abundance	CDR3nt	CDR3aa
TRBV12-5	TRBD1	TRBJ2-5	-	TGTGCTAGTGGGACAGGGGCCCAAGAGACCCAGTACTTC	CASGTGAQETQYF
TRBV4-1	-	TRBJ2-3	few	TGCGCCAGCAGCCAAGACTTACTTACCACAGATACGCAGTATTTT	CASSQDLLTTDTQYF
TRBV6-5	TRBD2	TRBJ2-5	-	TGTGCCAGCAGACCAAGCGGGGTTCGGGAGACCCAGTACTTC	CASRPSGVRETQYF
TRBV6-5	TRBD1	TRBJ1-5	-	TGTGCCAGCTCGACAGGGGGCCTCAATCAGCCCCAGCATTTT	CASSTGGLNQPQHF
TRBV29-1	TRBD1	TRBJ1-5	once	TGCAGCGTAGGACAGGGTCAACAGCCCCAGCATTTT	CSVGQGQQPQHF
TRBV19	-	TRBJ1-1	once	TGTGCCAGTAGTGACTCGCCAGGGGACACTGAAGCTTTCTTT	CASSDSPGDTEAFF
TRBV5-1	TRBD2	TRBJ2-1	once	TGCGCCAGCACCCCCACTAGCGGGGGGGTATATGAGCAGTTCTTC	CASTPTSGGVYEQFF
TRBV3-1/TRBV3-2	-	TRBJ1-5	-	TGTGCCAGCAGCCAAGATTGGGGGCGCGATCAGCCCCAGCATTTT	CASSQDWGRDQPQHF
TRBV12-3/TRBV12-4	-	TRBJ1-1	-	TGTGCCAGCAGTAGAGGGACTAACACTGAAGCTTTCTTT	CASSRGTNTEAFF
TRBV4-3	TRBD1	TRBJ1-1	-	TGCGCCAGCAGCCAAGCGGGACAGGGAACGGCTTTCTTT	CASSQAGQGTAFF
TRBV4-1	-	TRBJ2-3	-	TGCGCCAGCAGCCAAGACCCTGGAGCGGCGGGGACAGATACGCAGTATTTT	CASSQDPGAAGTDTQYF
TRBV2	TRBD1	TRBJ1-3	-	TGTGCCAGCAAATTACAGGGGGCGGTTGGAAACACCATATATTTT	CASKLQGAVGNTIYF
TRBV5-1	-	TRBJ2-5	-	TGCGCCAGCAGCTTGAACTACGGCTACCAAGAGACCCAGTACTTC	CASSLNYGYQETQYF
TRBV7-2	TRBD2	TRBJ2-1	-	TGTGCCAGCAGCTTAGTCGTAGCGGGGTACAATGAGCAGTTCTTC	CASSLVVAGYNEQFF
TRBV2	-	TRBJ1-5	-	TGTGCCAGCAGTGAATATTTCGGGGGGACCTCCTATAGCAATCAGCCCCAGCATTTT	CASSEYFGGTSYSNQPQHF
TRBV6-5	TRBD2	TRBJ2-1	-	TGTGCCAGCCGGGGGCTAGCGGGGGGGCTAGATGAGCAGTTCTTC	CASRGLAGGLDEQFF
TRBV9	-	TRBJ1-1	-	TGTGCCAGCAGTTCGGGAACCCTGGGGGCAAACACTGAAGCTTTCTTT	CASSSGTLGANTEAFF
TRBV10-3	TRBD2	TRBJ2-3	-	TGTGCCACCGGACTAGCGGGTTTAACAGATACGCAGTATTTT	CATGLAGLTDTQYF
TRBV19	TRBD2	TRBJ2-2	once	TGTGCCAGTACCCCGAGCCACGGGAGGTCCGGGGAGCTGTTTTTT	CASTPSHGRSGELFF
TRBV6-2/TRBV6-3	TRBD2	TRBJ2-3	-	TGTGCCAGCAGCCTAGGGACACTAGCGGGGCGCACAGATACGCAGTATTTT	CASSLGTLAGRTDTQYF
TRBV5-1	-	TRBJ1-2	-	TGCGCCAGCAGCGAGGATAACTATGGCTACACCTTC	CASSEDNYGYTF
TRBV6-1	-	TRBJ1-1	few	TGTGCCAGCAGTGACACAGGACAAGCCACTGAAGCTTTCTTT	CASSDTGQATEAFF
TRBV19	-	TRBJ1-2	-	TGTGCCAGTAGTAGCTCGCGGGGGACCTATGGCTACACCTTC	CASSSSRGTYGYTF